This TCR beta chain was sequenced during a study of Ad26.COV2.S vaccination and SARS-CoV-2 variants. General study results and limits: Placebo recipients had lower spike-specific TCR breadth than vaccine recipients. Analyses that measured TCR breadth and depth may have underestimated total T cell responses.

Turning to this clone: Its specificity is not known.

As for treatment: approximately 18 received Ad26.COV2.S at low or high dose, single or two shots; about 5 received placebo; per-sample allocation not given. Collection of samples fell on day 63 after the first vaccine or placebo injection. Assay used: immunoSEQ multiplex PCR; TCRdb lists only in-frame clones, some missing. Among a few hundred thousand clones listed, roughly 91% were seen once. Sequenced here: peripheral blood, sampled in a trial of Ad26.COV2.S vaccine versus placebo. This TCR came from a person between 18 and 65 years old who received the Ad26.COV2.S COVID-19 vaccine or a placebo.

CDR3 in amino acids: CASSSGQAPANYGYTF. The CDR3 nucleotides read TGTGCCAGCAGCTCCGGACAGGCTCCAGCTAACTATGGCTACACCTTC. The rearrangement uses TRBV9 and TRBJ1-2; 7 nucleotides agree with TRBD1. The germline gives CDR1 SGDLS, CDR2 YYNGEE. The V segment lost 4 bases and the J segment 0 bases; nucleotides outside the gene matches: 9. CDR3 size: 16 residues.